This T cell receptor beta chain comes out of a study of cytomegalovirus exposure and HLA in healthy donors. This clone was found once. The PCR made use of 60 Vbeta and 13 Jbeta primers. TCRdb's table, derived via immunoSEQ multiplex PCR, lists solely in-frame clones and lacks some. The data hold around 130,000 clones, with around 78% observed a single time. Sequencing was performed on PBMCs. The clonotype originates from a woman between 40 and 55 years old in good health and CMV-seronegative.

The CDR3 nucleotides read TGTGCCAGCAGTTCGGGACAGGCTAATGAAAAACTGTTTTTT. This codes for CASSSGQANEKLFF. The J gene is TRBJ1-4, the V gene TRBV28; the match to TRBD1 covers 8 bases. The CDR3 has 14 amino acids. The V gene end was trimmed by 4 bases and the J gene end by 3 bases; junction bases not matched to a gene: 1. Germline CDR1 and CDR2: MDHEN and SYDVKM.